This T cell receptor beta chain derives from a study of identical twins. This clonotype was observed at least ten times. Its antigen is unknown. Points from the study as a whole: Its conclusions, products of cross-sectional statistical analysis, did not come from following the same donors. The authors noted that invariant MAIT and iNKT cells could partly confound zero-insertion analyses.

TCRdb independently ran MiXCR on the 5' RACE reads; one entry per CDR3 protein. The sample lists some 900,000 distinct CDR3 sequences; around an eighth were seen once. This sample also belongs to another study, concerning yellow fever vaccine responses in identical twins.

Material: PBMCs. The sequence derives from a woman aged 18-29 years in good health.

CDR3 bases: TGCAGCGTCGTGGGGACTAGAGGAAATGAGCAGTTCTTC. Encoded protein: CSVVGTRGNEQFF. The chain has TRBV29-1 and TRBJ2-1; the match to TRBD2 covers 8 bases. Unmatched junction bases numbered 8, after V lost 6 bases and J lost 7 bases. The CDR3 totals 13 residues. The germline V gene encodes CDR1 SQVTM and CDR2 ANQGSEA.